The 8 T cell receptor beta chains presented below share a single source sample, sequenced in a study of blood T cells in healthy people across ages. A second PCR, run for about 7 to 12 cycles, used a sample-barcoded 5' primer plus a J-beta primer mix. TCRdb ran MiXCR on the 5' RACE reads and lists one entry per CDR3 protein. This table holds roughly 930,000 distinct CDR3 sequences, 45% to 50% found once. Sample: blood. These TCRs come from a young man in good health.

The rearrangement joins TRBV15 to TRBJ2-7; 7 nucleotides line up with TRBD2. Germline V gene sequence: CDR1 LNHNV, CDR2 YYDKDF (reference sequence). The CDR3 spans 13 residues. After removal of 1 base from V and 3 bases from J, the junction contained 0 bases not matched to a gene. CDR3 nucleotides: TGTGCCACCAGCAGAGGGGACTACTACGAGCAGTACTTC. This codes for CATSRGDYYEQYF.

This clonotype showed up just a few times. The chain links TRBV5-1 to TRBJ2-3; unclear D gene. This CDR3 spans 14 amino acids. V lost 0 bases, J lost 2 bases, and 7 bases lay in between. Germline V lookup: CDR1 SGHRS, CDR2 YFSETQ. The CDR3 loop is CASSLGEITDTQYF. CDR3 sequence (DNA): TGCGCCAGCAGCTTGGGCGAGATCACAGATACGCAGTATTTT.

The chain combines TRBV6-4 with TRBJ2-3; 8 nucleotides align to TRBD1. Germline CDR1 reads MRHNA; CDR2 reads SNTAGT. There are 14 residues in the CDR3. The V gene end was trimmed by 5 bases and the J gene end by 7 bases; junction bases not matched to a gene: 8. The CDR3: CASSQGQGGNTQYF. DNA for the CDR3: TGTGCCAGCAGTCAAGGACAGGGCGGTAATACGCAGTATTTT.

This clonotype was detected a few times. The rearrangement joins TRBV20-1 to TRBJ2-3, with 8 bases matching TRBD1. Germline assignment: CDR1 DFQATT and CDR2 SNEGSKA (reference sequence). This CDR3 contains 17 residues. J was trimmed by 2 bases and V by 3 bases; bases with no gene match: 13. As DNA, the CDR3 is TGCAGTGCTAGGCAGGGGGCTATAACACCCTTCACAGATACGCAGTATTTT. Protein product: CSARQGAITPFTDTQYF.

This clonotype was counted ten times or more. This chain joins TRBV7-2 and TRBJ1-5; D is uncertain. CDR1 and CDR2 (germline): SGHTA, FQGNSA. CDR3 length: 14 residues. V shed 1 base and J shed 5 bases, with 9 bases lying between them. This CDR3 is CASSLDLGDQPQHF. The CDR3, as DNA: TGTGCCAGCAGCTTAGATCTCGGGGATCAGCCCCAGCATTTT.

The gene calls are TRBV4-1 and TRBJ2-7; D is unresolved. Germline assignment: CDR1 MGHRA and CDR2 YSYEKL. This CDR3 has 14 amino acids. Trimming shortened V by 4 bases and J by 0 bases, and 10 bases separated the two germline ends. The CDR3 bases are TGCGCCAGCAGCCCTTACAGTGACTCCTACGAGCAGTACTTC. Translation: CASSPYSDSYEQYF.

The table lists this clonotype with a few counts. The chain joins TRBV6-5 to TRBJ1-4, with a tentative D call TRBD1 (5 bases). The germline V gene encodes CDR1 MNHEY and CDR2 SVGAGI. Trimming stripped 6 bases from V and 4 bases from J, with 15 bases between. The CDR3 is 15 residues long. DNA of the CDR3: TGTGCCAGCAGCGACCCAGGGAGCGGTAATGAAAAACTGTTTTTT. Translated, it gives CASSDPGSGNEKLFF.

The chain uses TRBV29-1 and TRBJ2-5, with D unresolved. TRBJ2-1 explains the end of the DNA better; the J call may be wrong. Germline lookup yields CDR1 SQVTM and CDR2 ANQGSEA. This CDR3 spans 13 amino acids. CDR3 in amino acids: CSVTLGGQETQFF. As DNA, the CDR3 is TGCAGCGTGACCCTTGGCGGCCAAGAGACCCAGTTCTTC.